Presented here are 20 T cell receptor beta chains from one specimen sequenced in a study of blood T cell repertoires in COVID-19. Measured with immunoSEQ multiplex PCR; TCRdb has only the in-frame clones, and not every one. The sample lists more than 90,000 clones, under 85% occurring once. Sequencing used peripheral blood. These receptors were taken from a human donor in a cohort sampled during active COVID-19.

The genes are TRBV11-1 and TRBJ2-1, with D possibly matching TRBD2 (6 bases). The germline V and J ends were trimmed by 0 bases and 4 bases, with 7 bases remaining between them. The CDR3 is 14 residues long. Germline V gene lookup returns CDR1 SGHAT and CDR2 FQDESV (reference sequence). CDR3 sequence (DNA): TGTGCCAGCAGCTTAGCCGGGACTTACAATGAGCAGTTCTTC. Amino acid sequence: CASSLAGTYNEQFF. The complete variable domain, with remaining parts taken from reference TRBV11-1 and TRBJ2-1, reads EAEVAQSPRYKITEKSQAVAFWCDPISGHATLYWYRQILGQGPELLVQFQDESVVDDSQLPKDRFSAERLKGVDSTLKIQPAELGDSAMYLCASSLAGTYNEQFFGPGTRLTVL.

The chain recombines TRBV12-3 or TRBV12-4 with TRBJ1-1; D call uncertain. Trimming cost V 5 bases and J 11 bases, with 15 bases left between them. The CDR3 contains 12 residues. In DNA, the CDR3 is TGTGCCAGCAGTCACCGAGGCTCCGGGGCTTTCTTT. It codes for CASSHRGSGAFF.

The chain links TRBV27 to TRBJ2-3; 13 bases map to TRBD2. Trimming cost V 5 bases and J 4 bases; bases outside gene matches: 12. CDR1 is MNHEY and CDR2 is SMNVEV in the germline V gene (reference sequence). The CDR3 runs to 18 residues. The CDR3 loop reads CASSPWTSGSQIPDTQYF. The CDR3 region has the DNA TGTGCCAGCAGTCCCTGGACTAGCGGGAGTCAGATCCCAGATACGCAGTATTTT.

V gene TRBV6-5 combines with J gene TRBJ1-2, with no clear D. The V gene lost 8 bases and the J gene lost 6 bases, with 13 bases spanning the gap. Germline CDR1 and CDR2: MNHEY and SVGAGI. This CDR3 region has 12 residues. As DNA, the CDR3 is TGTGCCAGCTCAAACAACCGGGATGGCTACACCTTC. Its translation is CASSNNRDGYTF.

The chain has TRBV11-2 and TRBJ2-7, with 10 bases that match TRBD2. The trim removed 5 bases at V and 7 bases at J, leaving 8 bases unmatched. From germline, CDR1 is SGHAT and CDR2 FQNNGV. CDR3 length equals 14 residues. CDR3 DNA: TGTGCCAGCAGCCTCGGGACTAGCGTCACGGAGCAGTACTTC. This sequence encodes CASSLGTSVTEQYF. Variable domain in full (rest from reference TRBV11-2 and TRBJ2-7): EAGVAQSPRYKIIEKRQSVAFWCNPISGHATLYWYQQILGQGPKLLIQFQNNGVVDDSQLPKDRFSAERLKGVDSTLKIQPAKLEDSAVYLCASSLGTSVTEQYFGPGTRLTVT.

This clone was recorded once. The chain couples TRBV11-3 to TRBJ2-3, with 10 bases aligning to TRBD2. J gave up 6 bases and V 6 bases, and 12 bases lay outside the gene matches. CDR1 SGHNT and CDR2 YENEEA come from the germline V gene. The CDR3 has 16 amino acids. The CDR3 spells CASSSGGFAGEDTQYF. CDR3 nucleotides: TGTGCCAGCAGTAGCGGGGGGTTCGCTGGGGAGGATACGCAGTATTTT.

The V and J genes are TRBV7-9 and TRBJ2-7; TRBD2 matches at 9 bases. Losses at the gene ends were 1 base for V and 5 bases for J; bases not matched to a gene: 3. This CDR3 has 14 amino acids. From germline, CDR1 is SEHNR and CDR2 FQNEAQ (reference sequence). The chain's CDR3 is CASSLGGRADEQYF. The CDR3 DNA reads TGTGCCAGCAGCTTAGGCGGGAGGGCCGACGAGCAGTACTTC.

This clone was counted between two and nine times. The chain carries TRBV5-1 and TRBJ2-7, with D tentatively TRBD2 (5 bases). The CDR3 has 14 residues. In germline, CDR1 is SGHRS, CDR2 YFSETQ. V was trimmed by 4 bases and J by 2 bases, leaving 13 bases between them. The CDR3 spells CASSMTGNAYEQYF. For the CDR3, the DNA is TGCGCCAGCAGCATGACCGGGAATGCCTACGAGCAGTACTTC.

V is TRBV6-5 and J is TRBJ2-1, with TRBD2 identical over 12 bases. Unmatched junction bases numbered 8, after V lost 7 bases and J lost 7 bases. The CDR3 is made up of 15 amino acids. The germline gives CDR1 MNHEY, CDR2 SVGAGI. DNA for the CDR3: TGTGCCAGCATTCCTAGCGGGGGGGCTCGGAATGAGCAGTTCTTC. Translating gives CASIPSGGARNEQFF.

CDR3: CASSYDPRLTTEAFF. The CDR3 DNA follows: TGTGCCAGCAGTTACGATCCCAGGCTTACCACTGAAGCTTTCTTT. The chain joins TRBV6-5 to TRBJ1-1; the D is unclear. The CDR3 is 15 residues long. The germline gives CDR1 MNHEY, CDR2 SVGAGI. V lost 2 bases and J 4 bases, leaving 14 bases between the germline ends.

This chain connects TRBV7-2 to TRBJ1-2; the D is unclear. In germline, CDR1 is SGHTA, CDR2 FQGNSA. V lost 4 bases and J 2 bases, leaving 14 bases between the germline ends. This CDR3 contains 15 residues. CDR3 bases: TGTGCCAGCAGCTCCTTCAAGAGGTGGAACTATGGCTACACCTTC. It yields the protein CASSSFKRWNYGYTF.

This clone was seen just once. The chain combines TRBV6-1 with TRBJ1-6; TRBD1 is a possible D gene (6 bases). The CDR3 contains 15 residues. Germline V gene data show CDR1 as MNHNS and CDR2 as SASEGT. Trimming cost V 1 base and J 10 bases, with 14 bases left between them. This chain's CDR3 is CASSEGLGHLSPLHF. The CDR3 region has the DNA TGTGCCAGCAGTGAAGGGTTGGGACATCTGTCACCCCTCCACTTT.

V is TRBV5-1 and J is TRBJ1-2; 12 bases are a match to TRBD1. Per the germline V gene, CDR1 is SGHRS and CDR2 is YFSETQ. The CDR3 runs to 15 residues. Unmatched junction bases numbered 10, after V lost 7 bases and J lost 6 bases. CDR3 amino acids: CASGPGTGGVHGYTF. CDR3 in DNA: TGCGCCAGCGGCCCGGGGACAGGGGGCGTCCATGGCTACACCTTC.

This clone was seen only once. The CDR3 coding sequence is TGTGCCAGCAGCCAAGGGAGGGTCCTAGCGGGGGGGGTTTCCTACAATGAGCAGTTCTTC. It translates to CASSQGRVLAGGVSYNEQFF. The rearrangement uses TRBV4-2 and TRBJ2-1; TRBD2 agrees at 12 bases. The CDR3 runs 20 residues. V lost 1 base and J lost 1; bases outside the gene matches: 11. Germline V lookup: CDR1 LGHNA, CDR2 YNFKEQ.

V and J are TRBV24-1 and TRBJ2-5, with TRBD2 matching over 7 bases. The CDR3 spans 16 residues. With V trimmed by 4 bases and J by 5 bases, 12 bases remained unmatched. From germline, CDR1 is KGHDR and CDR2 SFDVKD. Written as DNA, the CDR3 is TGTGCCACCAGTGAAACTTTAGGGACTAATAGGGAGACCCAGTACTTC. Translated, it gives CATSETLGTNRETQYF.

The rearrangement links TRBV2 to TRBJ2-7, with 8 bases lining up with TRBD1. CDR1 is SNHLY, CDR2 FYNNEI, per germline. V gave up 1 base and J gave up 2 bases; unmatched junction bases: 4. The CDR3 is made up of 15 amino acids. Here the CDR3 DNA reads TGTGCCAGCAGTGAAGGGACAGGGTCCACCTACGAGCAGTACTTC. Protein sequence: CASSEGTGSTYEQYF.

V is TRBV27 and J is TRBJ2-7; TRBD1 matches at 7 bases. V dropped 6 bases and J dropped 2; count of bases not matched to a gene: 10. CDR1 and CDR2 from the germline V gene are MNHEY and SMNVEV (reference sequence). This CDR3 comprises 15 residues. DNA of the CDR3: TGTGCCAGCAGGAACCGGGACAGACGCGCCTACGAGCAGTACTTC. Its translation is CASRNRDRRAYEQYF.

This chain uses TRBV7-6 with TRBJ2-1; 12 nucleotides agree with TRBD2. V lost 0 bases to trimming and J lost 10 bases; unmatched junction nucleotides: 7. Germline V CDR1 and CDR2: SGHVS, FNYEAQ. CDR3 length equals 16 residues. The CDR3 spells CASSLALAGGRREQFF. As DNA, the CDR3 is TGTGCCAGCAGCTTAGCCCTAGCGGGAGGGCGCAGGGAGCAGTTCTTC. The whole variable domain, remainder taken from reference TRBV7-6 and TRBJ2-1, is GAGVSQSPRYKVTKRGQDVALRCDPISGHVSLYWYRQALGQGPEFLTYFNYEAQQDKSGLPNDRFSAERPEGSISTLTIQRTEQRDSAMYRCASSLALAGGRREQFFGPGTRLTVL.

The J gene is TRBJ2-3, the V gene TRBV6-6; 12 bases fit TRBD2. Trimming cost V 7 bases and J 2 bases; bases outside gene matches: 4. The CDR3 has 15 amino acids. Per germline, CDR1 MNHNY and CDR2 SVGAGI (reference sequence). The CDR3 nucleotides are TGTGCCAGCAAGACTAGCGGGGGTGACACAGATACGCAGTATTTT. Translation gives CASKTSGGDTDTQYF.

This clone was picked up a small number of times. The rearrangement links TRBV7-9 to TRBJ1-2, with 7 bases matching TRBD1. The CDR3 runs 14 residues. Germline CDR1 SEHNR, CDR2 FQNEAQ (reference sequence). Germline trimming cut 6 bases from V and 4 bases from J; bases unmatched to any gene: 8. CDR3 protein: CASSYRGSFYGYTF. The CDR3 DNA sequence: TGTGCCAGCAGTTACAGGGGATCGTTCTATGGCTACACCTTC.